This T cell receptor beta chain was identified in a study of cytotoxic CD8 clonotypes in ibrutinib-treated CLL. Germline CDR1 reads MDHEN; CDR2 reads SYDVKM. There are 15 residues in the CDR3. V was cut by 1 base and J by 0 bases, with 9 bases left in between. Only in-frame clones appear in the TCRdb table, and some are missing; sequencing was by immunoSEQ multiplex PCR. The sample records under 150,000 clones, 75% to 85% being singletons. Specimen: PBMCs, collected after 36 months of ibrutinib treatment. The J gene is TRBJ2-5, the V gene TRBV28; possibly TRBD2 for D (6 bases). The sequence derives from a human donor with chronic lymphocytic leukemia. CDR3 in DNA: TGTGCCAGCAGTTTATCTAGCGCAAACCAAGAGACCCAGTACTTC. Amino acid sequence: CASSLSSANQETQYF.